This entry concerns a single T cell receptor (beta chain). These data come from a study of blood T cell repertoires in COVID-19. Whole-study context: Acute and convalescent COVID-19 specimens originated in the United States, Italy and Spain.

The CDR3 sequence is 16 residues long. Germline CDR1 is SGHVS and CDR2 is FQNEAQ. V was shortened by 1 base and J by 7 bases, with 17 bases between the two germline ends. In the study's own analysis: Researchers report that nucleated cell counts were estimated from reference gene primer amplification. Only in-frame clones appear in the TCRdb table, and some are missing; sequencing was by immunoSEQ multiplex PCR. That table is the source of V, J and clone size, and D and trimming were worked out from the DNA. The sample contains hundreds of thousands of clones, over 75% of which appear only once. Seattle patients were enrolled during active infection and followed longitudinally.

Sequenced sample: peripheral blood. The V and J genes are TRBV7-8 and TRBJ2-1, with a tentative D call TRBD1 (6 bases). This TCR was recovered from a woman aged 60-75 years with COVID-19, enrolled during active disease. CDR3: CASSLGLFRGENEQFF. The CDR3 nucleotides are TGTGCCAGCAGCTTAGGACTATTCAGGGGAGAGAATGAGCAGTTCTTC.